A single sample is the source of the 13 T cell receptor beta chains below, sequenced in a study of shared clonotypes between healthy human individuals. Here immunoSEQ multiplex PCR was the method, and the copy in TCRdb shows in-frame clones only, minus some. The top ten hold roughly 1.5% of the sample, which has about 980,000 clones, 76% seen once. Material: memory CD4+ T cells sorted from blood. Subset noted: CD45RA-negative fraction. The receptors were gathered from a man younger than 35 in good health.

V gene TRBV6-6 combines with J gene TRBJ1-1; D unclear. V was shortened by 8 bases and J by 0 bases, with 10 bases between the two germline ends. The CDR3 has 13 amino acids. Germline V gene lookup returns CDR1 MNHNY and CDR2 SVGAGI (reference sequence). This chain's CDR3 is CASQLPMNTEAFF. CDR3 in DNA: TGTGCCAGCCAACTTCCAATGAACACTGAAGCTTTCTTT.

This chain uses TRBV6-1 with TRBJ1-5; D unclear. Trimming stripped 6 bases from V and 4 bases from J, with 7 bases between. Germline CDR1 MNHNS, CDR2 SASEGT. The length of the CDR3 is 12 residues. CDR3 sequence (DNA): TGTGCCAGCAGAAGGCCAAATCAGCCCCAGCATTTT. Translation gives CASRRPNQPQHF.

This chain connects TRBV6-5 to TRBJ2-7; 7 nucleotides agree with TRBD2. This CDR3 comprises 13 residues. Germline values: CDR1 MNHEY, CDR2 SVGAGI. Unmatched junction bases numbered 6, after V lost 7 bases and J lost 3 bases. The CDR3 protein is CASKGGRLYEQYF. In DNA form, the CDR3 reads TGTGCCAGCAAGGGAGGGCGTCTCTACGAGCAGTACTTC.

This clone was detected a few times. The chain combines TRBV6-1 with TRBJ2-7; TRBD2 matches 9 bases. Germline V lookup: CDR1 MNHNS, CDR2 SASEGT. The J segment lost 5 bases and the V segment lost 4 bases, leaving 9 bases of the junction unmatched. The CDR3 is 15 residues long. The CDR3 DNA reads as TGTGCCAGCAGTGGGGTAGGCGGGGGGGCCAACGAGCAGTACTTC. This gives the protein CASSGVGGGANEQYF.

This chain links TRBV7-8 with TRBJ2-7; tentative D call: TRBD2 (6 bases). V dropped 5 bases and J dropped 0 bases, with 11 bases sitting between them. The germline V gene encodes CDR1 SGHVS and CDR2 FQNEAQ. The CDR3 is 14 amino acids. The CDR3 loop reads CASSPTGSSYEQYF. DNA of the CDR3: TGTGCCAGCAGCCCTACCGGGAGCTCCTACGAGCAGTACTTC.

The chain joins TRBV10-3 to TRBJ2-3, with 11 bases fitting TRBD2. There are 13 residues in the CDR3. The J segment lost 2 bases and the V segment lost 9 bases, leaving 1 base of the junction unmatched. The germline V gene has CDR1 ENHRY and CDR2 SYGVKD. CDR3 loop: CAMTSGITDTQYF. DNA of the CDR3: TGTGCCATGACTAGCGGGATCACAGATACGCAGTATTTT.

J is TRBJ2-3 and V is TRBV7-2, with D perhaps TRBD1 (6 bases). The V end lost 2 bases, the J end lost 4 bases, and 13 bases lay between the germline ends. CDR3 length: 15 residues. The germline gives CDR1 SGHTA, CDR2 FQGNSA. CDR3 loop: CASSLSRQGPDTQYF. The CDR3 DNA sequence: TGTGCCAGCAGCTTATCACGGCAGGGGCCAGATACGCAGTATTTT.

This clone has at least ten counts. The same CDR3 is also encoded by other DNA sequences in this sample. The CDR3 nucleotides are TGTGCCAGCAGCTTAGGCGCGAACACCGGGGAGCTGTTTTTT. The encoded protein is CASSLGANTGELFF. The rearrangement links TRBV7-9 to TRBJ2-2; no reliable D call. Trimming took off 1 base at V and 0 bases at J, with 3 bases between the two ends. CDR1 and CDR2 from the germline V gene are SEHNR and FQNEAQ (reference sequence). The length of the CDR3 is 14 residues. The full variable domain, with the rest looked up from reference TRBV7-9 and TRBJ2-2, is DTGVSQNPRHKITKRGQNVTFRCDPISEHNRLYWYRQTLGQGPEFLTYFQNEAQLEKSRLLSDRFSAERPKGSFSTLEIQRTEQGDSAMYLCASSLGANTGELFFGEGSRLTVL.

The J gene is TRBJ1-5, the V gene TRBV4-1; no clear D. V was pared by 0 bases and J by 2 bases, with 8 bases between. The CDR3 extends over 15 amino acids. Germline CDR1 and CDR2: MGHRA and YSYEKL. The CDR3 DNA follows: TGCGCCAGCAGCCAAGAGAACAGCGGCAATCAGCCCCAGCATTTT. Residues: CASSQENSGNQPQHF.

The J gene is TRBJ1-5, the V gene TRBV30; D is ambiguous. Trimming cost V 3 bases and J 4 bases, with 16 bases left between them. The CDR3 loop spans 15 amino acids. Per germline, CDR1 GTSNPN and CDR2 SVGIG (reference sequence). The CDR3 DNA sequence: TGTGCCTGGAGCCCCCGGGGAACGATTAATCAGCCCCAGCATTTT. Its protein is CAWSPRGTINQPQHF.

V gene TRBV18 combines with J gene TRBJ2-3; either TRBD1 or TRBD2 may supply D (5 bases each). The ends were cut back, 3 bases at V and 0 bases at J, with 13 bases in the middle. CDR1 and CDR2 (germline): KGHSH, LQKENI. The CDR3 extends over 16 amino acids. Here the CDR3 reads CASSPRGAASTDTQYF. CDR3 nucleotide sequence: TGTGCCAGCTCACCTCGGGGCGCCGCTAGCACAGATACGCAGTATTTT.

There are a few counts of this clone. This rearrangement joins TRBV5-4 to TRBJ2-1; the match to TRBD2 covers 9 bases. Germline CDR1 is SGHNT and CDR2 is YYREEE (reference sequence). The CDR3 covers 15 residues. Trimming cost V 2 bases and J 6 bases; bases outside gene matches: 6. The CDR3 DNA is TGTGCCAGCAGCTTTGAGTGGCGGGAGGGCAATGAGCAGTTCTTC. It yields the protein CASSFEWREGNEQFF.

This chain uses TRBV28 with TRBJ1-2; the match to TRBD1 covers 12 bases. The J segment lost 7 bases and the V segment lost 5 bases, leaving 14 bases of the junction unmatched. Germline loops: CDR1 MDHEN, CDR2 SYDVKM. CDR3 size: 17 residues. The CDR3 DNA reads as TGTGCCAGCAGTATCCAGACGCCGGGACAGGGGGCTGCTGGCTACACCTTC. Translation gives CASSIQTPGQGAAGYTF.